This T cell receptor (beta chain) was sequenced in a study of T cells after yellow fever vaccination. Across the study: SMART-Seq v4 Ultra Low Input prepared the low-cell-number fractions. Broader study findings: Researchers cautioned that FACS-sorted repertoires could harbor abundant clonotypes contaminating from the bulk population. Re-detected after boosting: most primary clones, more than 95% of CD4 and 75% to 90% of CD8.

Conversion of TCR transcripts into cDNA relied on 5'RACE template switching, which added a universal primer site and UMIs. TCRdb called the 5' RACE reads again in MiXCR, with one record for every CDR3 protein. The sample lists 230,000 or so distinct CDR3 sequences; about 3.9% were seen once. Germline-derived CDR1 and CDR2 are SGHTA and FQGTGA. V trimming: 3 bases; J trimming: 3 bases; junction bases outside the gene matches: 6. The CDR3 is made up of 15 amino acids. This clonotype was found many times. Its specificity is not known. The gene calls are TRBV7-3 and TRBJ2-3; TRBD2 matches 7 bases. The sequenced sample was PBMCs, obtained 15 days after the yellow fever booster vaccination. The source of this sequence is a man aged 18 to 35 who received the YFV17D yellow fever vaccine. CDR3 DNA sequence: TGTGCCAGCAGCTTTGGGGGGGGATTGACAGATACGCAGTATTTT. This encodes CASSFGGGLTDTQYF.